The rows below give T cell receptor beta chains drawn from one sample of a study of chemoradiotherapy in HPV16-positive cancers. Assay used: immunoSEQ multiplex PCR; TCRdb lists only in-frame clones, some missing. Of several thousand clones in the sample, over 70% are singletons; the top ten hold around a sixth. Specimen collection occurred from a patient who underwent chemoradiotherapy. Receptors originate from a human donor with HPV-associated anogenital cancer. CDR3s include the opening cysteine and the closing phenylalanine or tryptophan. The D gene is left open where the match is weak. Size tells how often a clone was seen (once, few, many) or the class of an expanded clone, and some rows leave it out.

d_call	j_call	v_call	clone_size	cdr3_nt	cdr3_aa
-	TRBJ2-5	TRBV5-1	-	TGCGCCAGCAGCTTGTATCCGGGGTACCAAGAGACCCAGTACTTC	CASSLYPGYQETQYF
TRBD1	TRBJ2-7	TRBV14	few	TGTGCCAGCAGCCAAGTGACAGGGAAAGGCTACGAGCAGTACTTC	CASSQVTGKGYEQYF
TRBD2	TRBJ2-7	TRBV6-1	-	TGTGCCAGCAGTGAAGCCCAGCGGGGGGCCGAGCAGTACTTC	CASSEAQRGAEQYF
-	TRBJ2-6	TRBV5-1	-	TGCGCCAGCAGCTTGGAGCCCAGTCTCTCTGGGGCCAACGTCCTGACTTTC	CASSLEPSLSGANVLTF
TRBD1	TRBJ1-2	TRBV4-2	few	TGTGCCAGCAGCCAAAATTTGGGACAGGGTAGCTACACCTTC	CASSQNLGQGSYTF
-	TRBJ2-2	TRBV5-1	-	TGCGCCAGCAGCTTGTGGCTCACTAGCCCCCGAGGGGAGCTGTTTTTT	CASSLWLTSPRGELFF
-	TRBJ1-1	TRBV6-5	-	TGTGCCAGCAGCCGGGACACTGAAGCTTTCTTT	CASSRDTEAFF
-	TRBJ2-3	TRBV9	-	TGTGCCAGCAGCCCTAGTAAGGGGGATACGCAGTATTTT	CASSPSKGDTQYF
-	TRBJ2-1	TRBV5-1	-	TGCGCCAGACGGGACTTCCACCAAAACTCCTACAATGAGCAGTTCTTC	CARRDFHQNSYNEQFF
-	TRBJ2-2	TRBV2	-	TGTGCCAGCGGGACTTTGAACACCGGGGAGCTGTTTTTT	CASGTLNTGELFF
-	TRBJ1-2	TRBV25-1	-	TGTGCCAGCAGTGAAGCGGACCCTGGACGCTATGGCTACACCTTC	CASSEADPGRYGYTF
-	TRBJ2-6	TRBV27	once	TGTGCCAGCAGTCCCCGAGTGACAGACACTGGGGCCAACGTCCTGACTTTC	CASSPRVTDTGANVLTF
-	TRBJ1-4	TRBV2	-	TGTGCCAGCAGTGTAATCGTGAAGGAAAAACTGTTTTTT	CASSVIVKEKLFF
-	TRBJ2-7	TRBV4-1	-	TGCGCCAGCGCCAGGGGACTCAGTTCCCTGGAGCAGTACTTC	CASARGLSSLEQYF
-	TRBJ2-1	TRBV7-9	-	TGTGCCAGCAGCCCCCAAAAAGGGTTTTACAGTGAGCAGTTCTTC	CASSPQKGFYSEQFF
-	TRBJ2-1	TRBV9	-	TGTGCCAGCAGCGTGGGAGGGGGGGCCTTTATAGTAAATGAGCAGTTCTTC	CASSVGGGAFIVNEQFF
-	TRBJ1-2	TRBV7-2	-	TGTGCCAGCAACAGAAAAAGAGAAGGGGCAATCTATGGCTACACCTTC	CASNRKREGAIYGYTF
-	TRBJ2-5	TRBV7-8	-	TGTGCCAGCAGCTTAAGGGCAGGGGAGTACCAAGAGACCCAGTACTTC	CASSLRAGEYQETQYF
TRBD1	TRBJ1-6	TRBV7-9	few	TGTGCCAGCAGCCTCCAGGGGGCTGGTTCACCCCTCCACTTT	CASSLQGAGSPLHF
-	TRBJ2-7	TRBV4-1	-	TGCGCCAGCAGCCAAGTCGCGTCCTCCTACGAGCAGTACTTC	CASSQVASSYEQYF
-	TRBJ2-1	TRBV19	few	TGTGCCAGTAGTGCCCAGCCCGGTAGACAGGAGTTCTTC	CASSAQPGRQEFF
-	TRBJ1-4	TRBV28	once	TGTGCCAGCAGTCCCGTGGGGGAAAAACTGTTTTTT	CASSPVGEKLFF
TRBD2	TRBJ2-1	TRBV7-6	few	TGTGCCAGCAGCTTAGGACTAGCTGGTGAGCAGTTCTTC	CASSLGLAGEQFF
-	TRBJ1-1	TRBV7-9	few	TGTGCCAGCAGCCCCCAGGGTACCGCTGAAGCTTTCTTT	CASSPQGTAEAFF
TRBD2	TRBJ2-1	TRBV5-1	-	TGCGCCAGCAGCTCAAACCCTAGCGGGGGGGGAAATGAGCAGTTCTTC	CASSSNPSGGGNEQFF
-	TRBJ1-6	TRBV7-3	-	TGTGCCAGCAGCCAAAGACACAATAATTCACCCCTCCACTTT	CASSQRHNNSPLHF
-	TRBJ2-2	TRBV7-6	-	TGTGCCAGCAGCTTAGAACCGGCCTCGAGGACCGGGGAGCTGTTTTTT	CASSLEPASRTGELFF
TRBD2	TRBJ2-5	TRBV11-3	-	TGTGCCAGCAGCTTGGGACTAGCGGGGGCCGGACAAGAGACCCAGTACTTC	CASSLGLAGAGQETQYF
-	TRBJ2-7	TRBV7-9	-	TGTGCCAGCAGCTTAGGTGGCAGGGGAGGCGAGCAGTACTTC	CASSLGGRGGEQYF
-	TRBJ1-2	TRBV6-1	-	TGTGCCAGCAGCGAAGGTGACAGTTTCTATGGCTACACCTTC	CASSEGDSFYGYTF
-	TRBJ1-1	TRBV4-1	-	TGCGCCAGCAGCCAACTCACTCTGGGGTTTGTTGGGACTGAAGCTTTCTTT	CASSQLTLGFVGTEAFF
-	TRBJ2-4	TRBV5-1	-	TGCGCCAGCAGCCTAGAGCCCCGCTCGGACATTCAGTACTTC	CASSLEPRSDIQYF
TRBD1	TRBJ2-3	TRBV10-2	-	TGCGCCAGCAGCCTAGGGACAGGTGGAGATACGCAGTATTTT	CASSLGTGGDTQYF
-	TRBJ1-6	TRBV28	-	TGTGCCAGCAGTTTTCAGGACGGGGGTTCACCCCTCCACTTT	CASSFQDGGSPLHF
-	TRBJ2-7	TRBV19	-	TGTGCCAGTAGTAAAAACAGCTGGTACGAGCAGTACTTC	CASSKNSWYEQYF
-	TRBJ1-3	TRBV5-1	-	TGCGCCAGCAGCTTGGACGGGGCATGGGGAAACACCATATATTTT	CASSLDGAWGNTIYF
-	TRBJ2-6	TRBV10-3	-	TGTGCCATCATGTCGACCTCTGGGGCCAACGTCCTGACTTTC	CAIMSTSGANVLTF
-	TRBJ2-1	TRBV2	-	TGTGCCAGCAGTGAGTCCCGAGTTGACGGCTACAATGAGCAGTTCTTC	CASSESRVDGYNEQFF
-	TRBJ1-5	TRBV2	-	TGTGCCAGCAGCGGCCGGACAGTCCGGAATCAGCCCCAGCATTTT	CASSGRTVRNQPQHF
TRBD2	TRBJ2-7	TRBV4-1	few	TGCGCCAGCAAATTTGATCGTAGCGGGGTATACGAGCAGTACTTC	CASKFDRSGVYEQYF
-	TRBJ2-2	TRBV6-1	-	TGTGCCAGCAGTGTTGCGGACACCGGGGAGCTGTTTTTT	CASSVADTGELFF
-	TRBJ1-1	TRBV5-1	-	TGCGCCAGCAGCTCCGGAAGGGGGGAGATGAACACTGAAGCTTTCTTT	CASSSGRGEMNTEAFF
-	TRBJ2-1	TRBV4-1	-	TGCGCCAGCAGCCCTCTTGGGGTATCGAAGTTCTTC	CASSPLGVSKFF
-	TRBJ1-2	TRBV11-2	-	TGTGCCAGCAGCTCCCTGAGTTCTAGGGGGGATGGCTACACCTTC	CASSSLSSRGDGYTF
-	TRBJ1-1	TRBV10-3	few	TGTGCCACCCTCACCGGTTCCGGTGAAGCTTTCTTT	CATLTGSGEAFF
-	TRBJ2-1	TRBV19	-	TGTGCCAGTAGTATAGTCCAGGAGTACAATGAGCAGTTCTTC	CASSIVQEYNEQFF
TRBD2	TRBJ2-7	TRBV28	few	TGTGCCACGAGCCGGGGGGGCTCCTTGGAGCAGTACTTC	CATSRGGSLEQYF
-	TRBJ2-7	TRBV11-2	-	TGTGCCAGCAGCCCAACGGGCTACGAGCAGTACTTC	CASSPTGYEQYF
TRBD1	TRBJ1-6	TRBV19	-	TGTGCCAGTAGTACCTCATCCGGGACAGGGGCTTCACCCCTCCACTTT	CASSTSSGTGASPLHF
-	TRBJ2-2	TRBV7-9	few	TGTGCCAGCAGCCAAATGGGATCTCAACTGAACACCGGGGAGCTGTTTTTT	CASSQMGSQLNTGELFF
-	TRBJ2-7	TRBV7-8	-	TGTGCCAGCAGCCCCCCCACCGCTGACGAGCAGTACTTC	CASSPPTADEQYF
-	TRBJ1-1	TRBV18	few	TGTGCCAGCTCACAAGAGGGTCCCACTGAAGCTTTCTTT	CASSQEGPTEAFF
-	TRBJ1-5	TRBV29-1	few	TGCAGCGCCGTCAGGGGAGTCGACAATCAGCCCCAGCATTTT	CSAVRGVDNQPQHF
TRBD2	TRBJ2-5	TRBV7-2	-	TGTGCCAGCAGCTTAGGCCCGGCGGGGGGGTACCAAGAGACCCAGTACTTC	CASSLGPAGGYQETQYF
-	TRBJ2-5	TRBV30	-	TGTGCCTGGAGTGTTGGTGGGGGGTGGCAAGAGACCCAGTACTTC	CAWSVGGGWQETQYF
TRBD1	TRBJ2-2	TRBV9	-	TGTGCCAGCAGCGCCTCCGGGACAGGGGCCACCGGGGAGCTGTTTTTT	CASSASGTGATGELFF
-	TRBJ1-6	TRBV5-1	few	TGCGCCAGCAGCTTCAGCCCTAGCGATTCACCCCTCCACTTT	CASSFSPSDSPLHF